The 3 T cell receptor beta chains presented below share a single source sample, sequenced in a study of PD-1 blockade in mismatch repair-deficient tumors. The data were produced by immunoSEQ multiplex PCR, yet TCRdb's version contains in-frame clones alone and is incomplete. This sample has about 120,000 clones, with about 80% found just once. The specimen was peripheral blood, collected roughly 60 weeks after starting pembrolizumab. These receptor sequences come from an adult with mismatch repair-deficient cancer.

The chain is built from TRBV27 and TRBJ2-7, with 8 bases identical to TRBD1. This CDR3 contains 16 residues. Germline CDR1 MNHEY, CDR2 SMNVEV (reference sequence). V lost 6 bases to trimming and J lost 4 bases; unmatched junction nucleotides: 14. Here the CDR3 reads CASRDLPRTGNYEQYF. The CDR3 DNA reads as TGTGCCAGCAGAGACCTCCCCAGGACAGGGAATTACGAGCAGTACTTC.

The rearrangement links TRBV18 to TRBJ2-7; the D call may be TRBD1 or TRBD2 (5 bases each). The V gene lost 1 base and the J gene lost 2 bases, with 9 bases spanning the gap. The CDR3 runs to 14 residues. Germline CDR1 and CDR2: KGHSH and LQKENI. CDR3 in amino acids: CASSPLGGAYEQYF. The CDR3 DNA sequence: TGTGCCAGCTCACCACTTGGGGGTGCCTACGAGCAGTACTTC.

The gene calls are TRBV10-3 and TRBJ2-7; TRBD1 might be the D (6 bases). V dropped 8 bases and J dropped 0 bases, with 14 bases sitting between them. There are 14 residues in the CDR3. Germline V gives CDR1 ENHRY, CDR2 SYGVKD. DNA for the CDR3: TGTGCCATCCAAAGGCAGGGGCACTCCTACGAGCAGTACTTC. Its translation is CAIQRQGHSYEQYF.